The 25 T cell receptor beta chains presented below share a single source sample, sequenced in a study of T cells in localized non-small cell lung cancer. Sequencing was performed with immunoSEQ multiplex PCR; in TCRdb, only in-frame clones are kept and a portion is missing. The sample contains tens of thousands of clones, just under 85% of which appear only once. The sample in question was peripheral blood, obtained before any cancer treatment. Receptors originate from a female donor over 55 with stage I lung adenocarcinoma.

The V gene is TRBV5-1, the J gene TRBJ2-7, with 9 bases fitting TRBD2. Germline V gene sequence: CDR1 SGHRS, CDR2 YFSETQ. The V gene end was trimmed by 4 bases and the J gene end by 2 bases; junction bases not matched to a gene: 7. This CDR3 has 15 residues. The CDR3 DNA sequence: TGCGCCAGCAGCGCCCCGGGACTAGCCCCCTACGAGCAGTACTTC. Its translation: CASSAPGLAPYEQYF.

This clone was detected only once. CDR3 amino acids: CASSFSENTEAFF. The DNA of the CDR3 is TGTGCCAGCAGCTTCTCCGAGAACACTGAAGCTTTCTTT. The rearrangement joins TRBV5-6 to TRBJ1-1; D call uncertain. The V end was cut by 2 bases, the J end by 1 base, with 6 bases between. The CDR3 runs to 13 residues. Germline loops: CDR1 SGHDT, CDR2 YYEEEE.

V and J are TRBV5-1 and TRBJ1-3, with 8 bases fitting TRBD1. The germline V gene has CDR1 SGHRS and CDR2 YFSETQ. The CDR3 contains 15 residues. Germline trimming cut 1 base from V and 4 bases from J; bases unmatched to any gene: 4. The CDR3 sequence is CASSLLAGGGNTIYF. In nucleotides, the CDR3 is TGCGCCAGCAGCTTGCTGGCAGGGGGCGGAAACACCATATATTTT.

J is TRBJ1-5 and V is TRBV18; D possibly corresponds to TRBD1 (5 bases). CDR1 and CDR2 (germline): KGHSH, LQKENI. V was shortened by 6 bases and J by 4 bases, with 19 bases between the two germline ends. There are 16 residues in the CDR3. The CDR3 spells CASSTHGGINNQPQHF. The CDR3 nucleotides read TGTGCCAGCTCGACCCATGGGGGGATTAATAATCAGCCCCAGCATTTT.

The rearrangement joins TRBV2 to TRBJ2-4, with unresolved D. CDR1 and CDR2 (germline): SNHLY, FYNNEI. V dropped 5 bases and J dropped 0 bases, with 17 bases sitting between them. The CDR3 consists of 17 residues. CDR3: CASSRSMVGLAKNIQYF. The CDR3 DNA follows: TGTGCCAGCAGTCGAAGCATGGTTGGGCTAGCCAAAAACATTCAGTACTTC. The full variable domain, in which reference TRBV2 and TRBJ2-4 provide the parts outside the CDR3, is EPEVTQTPSHQVTQMGQEVILRCVPISNHLYFYWYRQILGQKVEFLVSFYNNEISEKSEIFDDQFSVERPDGSNFTLKIRSTKLEDSAMYFCASSRSMVGLAKNIQYFGAGTRLSVL.

The sample holds one count of this clone. J is TRBJ2-1 and V is TRBV5-4; D unclear. V lost 4 bases, J lost 2 bases, and 19 bases lay in between. This CDR3 has 17 amino acids. CDR1 and CDR2 (germline): SGHNT, YYREEE (reference sequence). The CDR3 DNA reads as TGTGCCAGCAGCCCCGAACTCGCGCGTAGAGCCTACAATGAGCAGTTCTTC. Its protein is CASSPELARRAYNEQFF.

The chain employs TRBV9 and TRBJ1-1, with D uncertain. The V end was cut by 3 bases, the J end by 3 bases, with 15 bases between. The CDR3 covers 15 residues. The germline gives CDR1 SGDLS, CDR2 YYNGEE. The DNA for the CDR3 is TGTGCCAGCAGCGCCCTTAGAGTCGGCGACACTGAAGCTTTCTTT. Protein: CASSALRVGDTEAFF.

The chain employs TRBV9 and TRBJ1-3, with D unclear. The CDR3 sequence is 15 residues long. Trimming cost V 3 bases and J 0 bases, with 10 bases left between them. Germline CDR1 reads SGDLS; CDR2 reads YYNGEE. CDR3 in amino acids: CASSGDGSSGNTIYF. CDR3 coding DNA: TGTGCCAGCAGCGGAGATGGGAGCTCTGGAAACACCATATATTTT. Looking up the rest from reference TRBV9 and TRBJ1-3 gives the full variable domain: DSGVTQTPKHLITATGQRVTLRCSPRSGDLSVYWYQQSLDQGLQFLIQYYNGEERAKGNILERFSAQQFPDLHSELNLSSLELGDSALYFCASSGDGSSGNTIYFGEGSWLTVV.

The rearrangement joins TRBV6-1 to TRBJ2-3; 11 bases match TRBD1. CDR3 length: 14 amino acids. Germline-derived CDR1 and CDR2 are MNHNS and SASEGT. V lost 7 bases to trimming and J lost 5 bases; unmatched junction nucleotides: 5. The CDR3 protein is CASTRDRGVDTQYF. CDR3 nucleotide sequence: TGTGCCAGCACCAGGGACAGGGGGGTAGATACGCAGTATTTT.

The CDR3 bases are TGTGCCTGGAGTGTACATGGCGGGGCGCAAGAGACCCAGTACTTC. This encodes CAWSVHGGAQETQYF. The chain couples TRBV30 to TRBJ2-5; weak D call: TRBD2 (6 bases). Deletions cut 0 bases from V and 2 bases from J, with 13 bases between. The CDR3 runs 15 residues. Looked up from germline, CDR1 is GTSNPN and CDR2 is SVGIG (reference sequence).

The gene calls are TRBV6-1 and TRBJ1-2, with D possibly TRBD1 on 5 matching bases. Germline V gene lookup returns CDR1 MNHNS and CDR2 SASEGT. The ends were cut back, 10 bases at V and 8 bases at J, with 23 bases in the middle. The CDR3 runs to 14 residues. This CDR3 is CATSNKGEIGGYTF. CDR3 DNA: TGTGCCACCTCTAATAAAGGGGAAATTGGCGGCTACACCTTC.

This sequence joins TRBV5-1 and TRBJ2-7; 10 bases line up with TRBD2. The CDR3 consists of 14 residues. Germline CDR1 and CDR2: SGHRS and YFSETQ. V lost 4 bases, J lost 4 bases, and 5 bases stayed unmatched. In nucleotides, the CDR3 is TGCGCCAGCAGCCTTAGCGGGGGGCCTTACGAGCAGTACTTC. This sequence encodes CASSLSGGPYEQYF.

The rearrangement links TRBV5-8 to TRBJ1-2; the D gene is possibly TRBD1 (5 bases). This CDR3 spans 14 amino acids. V was trimmed by 0 bases and J by 4 bases, leaving 10 bases between them. Germline values: CDR1 SGHTS, CDR2 YDEGEE. The CDR3 loop is CASSLGLQGYGYTF. The CDR3 DNA is TGTGCCAGCAGCTTGGGGCTGCAGGGCTATGGCTACACCTTC.

The chain joins TRBV12-5 to TRBJ2-5; D is unclear. CDR1 LGHNT and CDR2 FRNRAP come from the germline V gene. V lost 0 bases, J lost 13 bases, and 9 bases lay in between. The CDR3 covers 11 residues. CDR3 DNA: TGTGCTAGTGGTTTGGTACTCGAAGTGTACTTC. Translation gives CASGLVLEVYF. Based on the CDR3 plus reference TRBV12-5 and TRBJ2-5, the full variable domain is DARVTQTPRHKVTEMGQEVTMRCQPILGHNTVFWYRQTMMQGLELLAYFRNRAPLDDSGMPKDRFSAEMPDATLATLKIQPSEPRDSAVYFCASGLVLEVYFGPGTRLLVL.

This clone occurred a few times. The chain is built from TRBV19 and TRBJ2-5, with D uncertain. CDR1 and CDR2 from the germline V gene are LNHDA and SQIVND (reference sequence). Trimming removed 0 bases at V and 5 bases at J, with 4 bases between. The CDR3 sequence is 12 residues long. CDR3 bases: TGTGCCAGTAGTATAGACGGGGAGACCCAGTACTTC. Amino acids: CASSIDGETQYF. The full variable domain, completed using reference TRBV19 and TRBJ2-5, is DGGITQSPKYLFRKEGQNVTLSCEQNLNHDAMYWYRQDPGQGLRLIYYSQIVNDFQKGDIAEGYSVSREKKESFPLTVTSAQKNPTAFYLCASSIDGETQYFGPGTRLLVL.

This clone came up a few times. CDR3 protein: CASSPHRGNTEAFF. CDR3 nucleotide sequence: TGTGCCAGCAGCCCCCACAGGGGGAACACTGAAGCTTTCTTT. The chain joins TRBV7-2 to TRBJ1-1; the match to TRBD1 covers 7 bases. Germline V gene sequence: CDR1 SGHTA, CDR2 FQGNSA. V shed 5 bases, J shed 1 base, and the junction held 4 bases outside the gene matches. The CDR3 is made up of 14 amino acids. Filled out from reference TRBV7-2 and TRBJ1-1, the complete variable domain reads GAGVSQSPSNKVTEKGKDVELRCDPISGHTALYWYRQSLGQGLEFLIYFQGNSAPDKSGLPSDRFSAERTGGSVSTLTIQRTQQEDSAVYLCASSPHRGNTEAFFGQGTRLTVV.

This clone has a handful of counts. This chain links TRBV9 with TRBJ1-5; 9 bases agree with TRBD1. This CDR3 contains 15 residues. CDR1 and CDR2 (germline): SGDLS, YYNGEE. V dropped 3 bases and J dropped 7; count of bases not matched to a gene: 8. The CDR3 protein is CASSETGGQGQPQHF. The CDR3 coding sequence is TGTGCCAGCAGCGAGACAGGGGGGCAAGGACAGCCCCAGCATTTT.

This clone was counted only a few times. This chain uses TRBV27 with TRBJ2-7, with D unresolved. The V and J ends lost 6 bases and 2 bases respectively, with 14 bases between them. The CDR3 runs 14 residues. CDR1 is MNHEY and CDR2 is SMNVEV in the germline V gene (reference sequence). CDR3 in DNA: TGTGCCAGCAGCAACGGGTTACGTCCCTACGAGCAGTACTTC. This codes for CASSNGLRPYEQYF.

V is TRBV19 and J is TRBJ2-3; 11 positions match TRBD2. The CDR3 has 15 amino acids. Looked up from germline, CDR1 is LNHDA and CDR2 is SQIVND (reference sequence). With V trimmed by 5 bases and J by 2 bases, 3 bases remained unmatched. The CDR3 coding sequence is TGTGCCAGTAGTTTAGCGGGAGGGGACACAGATACGCAGTATTTT. Protein product: CASSLAGGDTDTQYF.

This clone was picked up one time. V is TRBV29-1 and J is TRBJ1-5; D may be TRBD1 (5 bases). Trimming pared 6 bases from V and 11 bases from J, leaving 20 bases between. The CDR3 sequence is 13 residues long. The V gene's germline CDR1 is SQVTM and CDR2 ANQGSEA. The CDR3 DNA sequence: TGCAGCGTGGGGGAGTTTCCAAATTCGTCCCAGCATTTT. Translating gives CSVGEFPNSSQHF.

The chain recombines TRBV13 with TRBJ2-7; 8 positions agree with TRBD1. The germline V gene has CDR1 PRHDT and CDR2 FYEKMQ (reference sequence). Trimming took 5 bases from V and 0 from J; bases not matched to a gene: 6. This CDR3 comprises 15 residues. As DNA, the CDR3 is TGTGCCAGCAGCCACCGGGACAGGAGCTCCTACGAGCAGTACTTC. This encodes CASSHRDRSSYEQYF.

The chain has TRBV6-1 and TRBJ1-4; D gene unclear. From germline, CDR1 is MNHNS and CDR2 SASEGT. This CDR3 is 14 amino acids long. V shed 8 bases and J shed 3 bases, with 13 bases lying between them. CDR3 sequence reads: CASAGLGANEKLFF. DNA for the CDR3: TGTGCCAGCGCCGGTTTAGGAGCTAATGAAAAACTGTTTTTT.

The V and J genes are TRBV29-1 and TRBJ2-5, with D unresolved. The germline V gene encodes CDR1 SQVTM and CDR2 ANQGSEA. Trimming took off 4 bases at V and 4 bases at J, with 10 bases between the two ends. The CDR3 loop spans 12 amino acids. The CDR3 protein is CSVAGPGETQYF. CDR3 coding DNA: TGCAGCGTTGCCGGGCCGGGAGAGACCCAGTACTTC.

V and J are TRBV10-3 and TRBJ1-2; 7 positions agree with TRBD1. This CDR3 contains 13 residues. In germline, CDR1 is ENHRY, CDR2 SYGVKD. After removal of 7 bases from V and 4 bases from J, the junction contained 6 bases not matched to a gene. CDR3 DNA sequence: TGTGCCATCAAGCAGGGGGTCCTCTATGGCTACACCTTC. Its translation: CAIKQGVLYGYTF.

This chain links TRBV9 with TRBJ2-1; TRBD2 aligns across 8 bases. The CDR3 consists of 15 residues. Germline V gene data show CDR1 as SGDLS and CDR2 as YYNGEE. Germline trimming cut 3 bases from V and 2 bases from J; bases unmatched to any gene: 4. The CDR3 is CASSESGGTYNEQFF. CDR3 in DNA: TGTGCCAGCAGCGAGAGCGGGGGAACCTACAATGAGCAGTTCTTC.